This T cell receptor beta chain was recovered during a study of blood T cell repertoires in COVID-19. Study overall: The United States, Italy and Spain supplied acute and convalescent COVID-19 samples. PBMCs, B-cell-depleted T cells, or T cells were the source of the cDNA or gDNA that made up the material.

TCRdb keeps only in-frame clones here, not all; method: immunoSEQ multiplex PCR. This table holds some 78,000 clones, around 91% found once. The clonotype comes from a woman aged 80 or over with active or convalescent COVID-19. Specimen: peripheral blood.

The chain's CDR3 is CASSLLGHQNQPQHF. The CDR3 DNA reads TGTGCCAGCAGCTTACTGGGACACCAGAATCAGCCCCAGCATTTT. The genes are TRBV7-2 and TRBJ1-5, with a weak D call TRBD1 (6 bases). Germline assignment: CDR1 SGHTA and CDR2 FQGNSA. V lost 2 bases to trimming and J lost 4 bases, with 12 bases between them. The CDR3 runs to 15 residues.